Following are 3 T cell receptor beta chains from one sample sequenced in a study of T cell responses to AZD1222 COVID-19 vaccine. The data were produced by immunoSEQ multiplex PCR, yet TCRdb's version contains in-frame clones alone and is incomplete. The repertoire holds approximately 190,000 clones, with approximately 94% as singletons. The sequencing used peripheral blood, collected on day 0 of AZD1222 vaccination. These receptors originate from an adult in good health.

This clone was seen a single time. The V gene is TRBV19, the J gene TRBJ1-1; a possible D gene is TRBD1 (6 bases). Germline V lookup: CDR1 LNHDA, CDR2 SQIVND (reference sequence). Trimming shortened V by 5 bases and J by 0 bases, and 13 bases separated the two germline ends. The CDR3 has 15 amino acids. The CDR3 nucleotides are TGTGCCAGTAGTGACCGGGACAACCTGAACACTGAAGCTTTCTTT. Translating gives CASSDRDNLNTEAFF.

The V gene is TRBV27, the J gene TRBJ2-5; 7 positions agree with TRBD2. This CDR3 region has 13 residues. Looked up from germline, CDR1 is MNHEY and CDR2 is SMNVEV (reference sequence). Germline trimming cut 6 bases from V and 2 bases from J; bases unmatched to any gene: 3. CDR3 nucleotides: TGTGCCAGCAGACAACTAGCGCAAGAGACCCAGTACTTC. Translating gives CASRQLAQETQYF.

The chain recombines TRBV5-6 with TRBJ2-1; D is possibly TRBD2 (6 bases). CDR1 is SGHDT and CDR2 is YYEEEE in the germline V gene. The CDR3 extends over 15 amino acids. Trimming cost V 1 base and J 1 base, with 9 bases left between them. In DNA, the CDR3 is TGTGCCAGCAGCTTGCTAGCGCCATCCTACAATGAGCAGTTCTTC. Amino acids: CASSLLAPSYNEQFF.